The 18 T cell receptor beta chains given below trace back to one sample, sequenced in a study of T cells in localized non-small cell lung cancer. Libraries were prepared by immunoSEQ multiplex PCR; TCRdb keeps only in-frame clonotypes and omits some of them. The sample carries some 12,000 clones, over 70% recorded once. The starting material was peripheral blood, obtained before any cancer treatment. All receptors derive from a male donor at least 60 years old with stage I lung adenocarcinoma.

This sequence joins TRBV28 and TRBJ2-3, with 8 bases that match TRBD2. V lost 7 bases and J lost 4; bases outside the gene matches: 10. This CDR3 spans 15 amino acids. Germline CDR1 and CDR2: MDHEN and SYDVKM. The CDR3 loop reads CASKGGGRRADTQYF. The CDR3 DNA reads TGTGCCAGCAAAGGCGGCGGGAGGAGGGCAGATACGCAGTATTTT.

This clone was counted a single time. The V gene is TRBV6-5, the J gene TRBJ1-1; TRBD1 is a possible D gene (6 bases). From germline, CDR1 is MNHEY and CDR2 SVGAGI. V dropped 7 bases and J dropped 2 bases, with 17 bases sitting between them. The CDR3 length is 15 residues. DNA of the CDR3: TGTGCCAGCAAACCCACCGGGACACCTAACACTGAAGCTTTCTTT. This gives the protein CASKPTGTPNTEAFF.

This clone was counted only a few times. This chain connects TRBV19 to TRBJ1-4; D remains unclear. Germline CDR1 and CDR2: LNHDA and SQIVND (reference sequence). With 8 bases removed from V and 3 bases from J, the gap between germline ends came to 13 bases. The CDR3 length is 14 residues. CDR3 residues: CASRQNGANEKLFF. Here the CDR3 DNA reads TGTGCCAGTCGCCAAAATGGCGCTAATGAAAAACTGTTTTTT.

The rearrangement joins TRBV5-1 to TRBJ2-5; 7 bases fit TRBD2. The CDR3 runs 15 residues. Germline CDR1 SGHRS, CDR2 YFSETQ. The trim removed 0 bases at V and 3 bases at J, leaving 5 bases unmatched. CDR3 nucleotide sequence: TGCGCCAGCAGCTTGGCGGGACTACCGGAAGAGACCCAGTACTTC. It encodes CASSLAGLPEETQYF.

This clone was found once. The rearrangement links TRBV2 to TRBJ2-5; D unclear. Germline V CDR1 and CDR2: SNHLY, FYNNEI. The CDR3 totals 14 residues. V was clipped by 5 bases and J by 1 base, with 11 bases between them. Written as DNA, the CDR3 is TGTGCCAGCAGTTCCCAAGGTTTCCAAGAGACCCAGTACTTC. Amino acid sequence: CASSSQGFQETQYF. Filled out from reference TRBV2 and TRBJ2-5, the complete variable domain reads EPEVTQTPSHQVTQMGQEVILRCVPISNHLYFYWYRQILGQKVEFLVSFYNNEISEKSEIFDDQFSVERPDGSNFTLKIRSTKLEDSAMYFCASSSQGFQETQYFGPGTRLLVL.

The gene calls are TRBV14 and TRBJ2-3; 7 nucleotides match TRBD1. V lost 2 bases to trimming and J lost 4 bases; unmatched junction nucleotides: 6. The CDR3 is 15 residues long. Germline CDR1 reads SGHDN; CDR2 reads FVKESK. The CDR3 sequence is CASSQQTGKSDTQYF. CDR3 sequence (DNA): TGTGCCAGCAGCCAACAGACAGGGAAGTCAGATACGCAGTATTTT.

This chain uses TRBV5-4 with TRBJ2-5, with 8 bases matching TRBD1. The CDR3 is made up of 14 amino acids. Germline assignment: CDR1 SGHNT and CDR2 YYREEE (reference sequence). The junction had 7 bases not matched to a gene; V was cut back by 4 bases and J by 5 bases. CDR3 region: CASSQDRGWETQYF. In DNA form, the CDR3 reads TGTGCCAGCAGCCAAGACAGGGGTTGGGAGACCCAGTACTTC.

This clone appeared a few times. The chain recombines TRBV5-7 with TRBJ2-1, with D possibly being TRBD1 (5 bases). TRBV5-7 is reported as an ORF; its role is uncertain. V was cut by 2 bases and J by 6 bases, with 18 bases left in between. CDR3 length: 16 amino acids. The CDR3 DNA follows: TGTGCCAGCAGCTTAGACACTTCCTGGGGCGGCAATGAGCAGTTCTTC. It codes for CASSLDTSWGGNEQFF.

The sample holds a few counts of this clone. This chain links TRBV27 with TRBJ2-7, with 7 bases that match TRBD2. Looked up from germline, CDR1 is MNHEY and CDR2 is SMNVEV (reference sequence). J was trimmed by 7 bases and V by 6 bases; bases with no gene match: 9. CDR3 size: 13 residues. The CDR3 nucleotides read TGTGCCAGCAGCCTCAGGGAGGGGTTGGAGCAGTACTTC. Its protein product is CASSLREGLEQYF.

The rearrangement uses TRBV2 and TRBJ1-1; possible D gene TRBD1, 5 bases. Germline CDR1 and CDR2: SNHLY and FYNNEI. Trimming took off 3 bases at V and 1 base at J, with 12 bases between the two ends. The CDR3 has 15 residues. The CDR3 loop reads CASSDPGGSNTEAFF. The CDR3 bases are TGTGCCAGCAGTGATCCGGGGGGATCGAACACTGAAGCTTTCTTT. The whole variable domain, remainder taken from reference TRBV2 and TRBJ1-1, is EPEVTQTPSHQVTQMGQEVILRCVPISNHLYFYWYRQILGQKVEFLVSFYNNEISEKSEIFDDQFSVERPDGSNFTLKIRSTKLEDSAMYFCASSDPGGSNTEAFFGQGTRLTVV.

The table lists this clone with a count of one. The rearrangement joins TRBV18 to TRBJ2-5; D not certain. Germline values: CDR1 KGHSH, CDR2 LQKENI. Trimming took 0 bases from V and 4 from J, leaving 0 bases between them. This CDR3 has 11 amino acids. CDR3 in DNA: TGTGCCAGCTCACCACCAGAGACCCAGTACTTC. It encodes CASSPPETQYF.

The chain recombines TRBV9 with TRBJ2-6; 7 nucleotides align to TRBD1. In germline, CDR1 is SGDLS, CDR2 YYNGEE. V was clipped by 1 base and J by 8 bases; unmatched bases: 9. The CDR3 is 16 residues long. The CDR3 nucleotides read TGTGCCAGCAGCGTAAAACGACAGGGTGGTTCCAACGTCCTGACTTTC. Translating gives CASSVKRQGGSNVLTF.

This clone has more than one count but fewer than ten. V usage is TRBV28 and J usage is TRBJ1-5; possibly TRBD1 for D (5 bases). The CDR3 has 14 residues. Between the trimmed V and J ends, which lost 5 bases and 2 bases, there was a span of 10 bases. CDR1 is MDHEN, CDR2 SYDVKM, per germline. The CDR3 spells CASSEQVGNQPQHF. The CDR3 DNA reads TGTGCCAGCAGTGAACAGGTCGGCAATCAGCCCCAGCATTTT. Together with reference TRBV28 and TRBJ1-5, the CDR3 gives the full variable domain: DVKVTQSSRYLVKRTGEKVFLECVQDMDHENMFWYRQDPGLGLRLIYFSYDVKMKEKGDIPEGYSVSREKKERFSLILESASTNQTSMYLCASSEQVGNQPQHFGDGTRLSIL.

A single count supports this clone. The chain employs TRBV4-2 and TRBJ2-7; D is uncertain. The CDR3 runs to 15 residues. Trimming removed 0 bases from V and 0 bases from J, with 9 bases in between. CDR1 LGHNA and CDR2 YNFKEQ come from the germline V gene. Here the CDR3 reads CASSQDYASSYEQYF. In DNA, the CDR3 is TGTGCCAGCAGCCAAGATTATGCCAGCTCCTACGAGCAGTACTTC.

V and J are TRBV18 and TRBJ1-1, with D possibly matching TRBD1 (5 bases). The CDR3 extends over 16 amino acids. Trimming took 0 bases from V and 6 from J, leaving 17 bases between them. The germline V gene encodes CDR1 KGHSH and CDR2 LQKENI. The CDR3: CASSPPGGPRAAEAFF. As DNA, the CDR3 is TGTGCCAGCTCACCACCGGGGGGACCCCGGGCCGCTGAAGCTTTCTTT.

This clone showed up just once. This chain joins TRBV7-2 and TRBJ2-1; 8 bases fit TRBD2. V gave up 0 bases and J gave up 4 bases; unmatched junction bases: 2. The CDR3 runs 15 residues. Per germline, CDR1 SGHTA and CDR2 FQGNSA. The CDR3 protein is CASSLARGGYNEQFF. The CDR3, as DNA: TGTGCCAGCAGCTTAGCGCGCGGGGGGTACAATGAGCAGTTCTTC. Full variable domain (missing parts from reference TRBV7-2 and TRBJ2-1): GAGVSQSPSNKVTEKGKDVELRCDPISGHTALYWYRQSLGQGLEFLIYFQGNSAPDKSGLPSDRFSAERTGGSVSTLTIQRTQQEDSAVYLCASSLARGGYNEQFFGPGTRLTVL.

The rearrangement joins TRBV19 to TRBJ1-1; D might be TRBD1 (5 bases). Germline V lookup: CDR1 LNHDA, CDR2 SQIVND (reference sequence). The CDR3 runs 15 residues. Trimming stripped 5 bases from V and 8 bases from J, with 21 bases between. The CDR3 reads CASSPYPGDSFEAFF. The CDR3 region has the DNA TGTGCCAGTAGTCCCTACCCGGGGGATTCTTTCGAAGCTTTCTTT.

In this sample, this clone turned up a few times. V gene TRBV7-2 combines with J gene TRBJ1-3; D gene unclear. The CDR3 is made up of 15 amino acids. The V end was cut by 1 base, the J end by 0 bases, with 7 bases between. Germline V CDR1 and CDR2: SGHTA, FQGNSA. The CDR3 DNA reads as TGTGCCAGCAGCTTAGGCAGGATCTCTGGAAACACCATATATTTT. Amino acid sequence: CASSLGRISGNTIYF. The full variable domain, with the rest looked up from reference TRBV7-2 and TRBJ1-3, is GAGVSQSPSNKVTEKGKDVELRCDPISGHTALYWYRQSLGQGLEFLIYFQGNSAPDKSGLPSDRFSAERTGGSVSTLTIQRTQQEDSAVYLCASSLGRISGNTIYFGEGSWLTVV.